This passage covers 29 T cell receptor beta chains from one sample sequenced in a study of blood T cell repertoires in COVID-19. Only in-frame clones appear in the TCRdb table, and some are missing; sequencing was by immunoSEQ multiplex PCR. The sample carries some 83,000 clones, approximately 89% recorded once. Sequenced material: peripheral blood. The source is a man aged 50 or older with acute or convalescent COVID-19.

The rearrangement uses TRBV9 and TRBJ2-3; 8 nucleotides agree with TRBD2. After removal of 3 bases from V and 2 bases from J, the junction contained 8 bases not matched to a gene. The germline CDR1 and CDR2 sequences are SGDLS and YYNGEE. The CDR3 covers 16 residues. The CDR3 here is CASSARAGAYTDTQYF. The CDR3, as DNA: TGTGCCAGCAGCGCGAGAGCGGGGGCCTACACAGATACGCAGTATTTT. The variable domain in full, completed from reference TRBV9 and TRBJ2-3, reads DSGVTQTPKHLITATGQRVTLRCSPRSGDLSVYWYQQSLDQGLQFLIQYYNGEERAKGNILERFSAQQFPDLHSELNLSSLELGDSALYFCASSARAGAYTDTQYFGPGTRLTVL.

V usage is TRBV7-9 and J usage is TRBJ1-2; D is undetermined. The CDR3 runs 8 residues. Trimming stripped 5 bases from V and 14 bases from J, with 6 bases between. CDR1 SEHNR and CDR2 FQNEAQ come from the germline V gene (reference sequence). The CDR3 spells CASSPYTF. In nucleotides, the CDR3 is TGTGCCAGCAGCCCTTATACCTTC.

J is TRBJ1-5 and V is TRBV28, with 8 bases lining up with TRBD1. J gave up 5 bases and V 7 bases, and 16 bases lay outside the gene matches. Germline V lookup: CDR1 MDHEN, CDR2 SYDVKM. CDR3 length equals 17 residues. CDR3 region: CASTKWTGPFGYQPQHF. In DNA form, the CDR3 reads TGTGCCAGCACAAAGTGGACAGGGCCCTTCGGGTATCAGCCCCAGCATTTT. The complete variable domain, with remaining parts taken from reference TRBV28 and TRBJ1-5, reads DVKVTQSSRYLVKRTGEKVFLECVQDMDHENMFWYRQDPGLGLRLIYFSYDVKMKEKGDIPEGYSVSREKKERFSLILESASTNQTSMYLCASTKWTGPFGYQPQHFGDGTRLSIL.

In this sample, this clone turned up once. The V gene is TRBV13, the J gene TRBJ2-7; D not resolved. V shed 6 bases and J shed 0 bases, with 12 bases lying between them. In germline, CDR1 is PRHDT, CDR2 FYEKMQ (reference sequence). The CDR3 is 14 amino acids. The CDR3 coding sequence is TGTGCCAGCAGTTCCGCAGAACACTCCTACGAGCAGTACTTC. Translating gives CASSSAEHSYEQYF.

This clone was picked up one time. This sequence joins TRBV7-9 and TRBJ1-1; D might be TRBD1 (5 bases). Germline CDR1 and CDR2: SEHNR and FQNEAQ (reference sequence). CDR3 length: 15 amino acids. V shed 1 base and J shed 3 bases, with 12 bases lying between them. CDR3 sequence: CASSLEGLADTEAFF. The DNA for the CDR3 is TGTGCCAGCAGCTTAGAGGGGCTGGCGGACACTGAAGCTTTCTTT.

The count of this clone is one. The V call is TRBV19, the J call TRBJ2-2; D is perhaps TRBD1 (5 bases). The CDR3 spans 15 residues. CDR1 LNHDA and CDR2 SQIVND come from the germline V gene (reference sequence). V lost 3 bases and J 0 bases, leaving 8 bases between the germline ends. Here the CDR3 reads CASSIRQSNTGELFF. DNA of the CDR3: TGTGCCAGTAGTATTCGACAGTCGAACACCGGGGAGCTGTTTTTT. Complete variable domain (other parts from reference TRBV19 and TRBJ2-2): DGGITQSPKYLFRKEGQNVTLSCEQNLNHDAMYWYRQDPGQGLRLIYYSQIVNDFQKGDIAEGYSVSREKKESFPLTVTSAQKNPTAFYLCASSIRQSNTGELFFGEGSRLTVL.

The chain has TRBV24-1 and TRBJ1-5, with a possible D match to TRBD1 (5 bases). Germline CDR1 is KGHDR and CDR2 is SFDVKD. Trimming took off 3 bases at V and 9 bases at J, with 17 bases between the two ends. The CDR3 extends over 15 amino acids. This chain's CDR3 is CATSDRGTQGRPQHF. CDR3 nucleotide sequence: TGTGCCACCAGTGATAGGGGAACCCAGGGTCGGCCCCAGCATTTT.

In its sample, this clone was seen once. The sample contains more than one DNA sequence encoding this CDR3. This chain uses TRBV2 with TRBJ2-3, with 15 nucleotides matching TRBD2. CDR1 and CDR2 from the germline V gene are SNHLY and FYNNEI. CDR3 length: 17 residues. Trimming at V came to 6 bases and at J to 1 base, leaving 5 bases not matched to a gene. Here the CDR3 DNA reads TGTGCCAGCAGGAGGTGGACTAGCGGGAGGGGCACAGATACGCAGTATTTT. This codes for CASRRWTSGRGTDTQYF.

Here the CDR3 DNA reads TGTGCCAGCAGCCGCAGACAGAGCTCCTACGAGCAGTACTTC. Translated: CASSRRQSSYEQYF. This chain joins TRBV13 and TRBJ2-7; D is perhaps TRBD1 (5 bases). Germline CDR1 and CDR2: PRHDT and FYEKMQ (reference sequence). V lost 5 bases and J 0 bases, leaving 11 bases between the germline ends. This CDR3 region has 14 residues.

V usage is TRBV7-9 and J usage is TRBJ1-6, with D maybe TRBD1 (5 bases). V lost 5 bases to trimming and J lost 10 bases, with 15 bases between them. The CDR3 is 14 amino acids. Germline V gives CDR1 SEHNR, CDR2 FQNEAQ (reference sequence). CDR3 region: CASSLRQGGSPLHF. CDR3 DNA sequence: TGTGCCAGCAGCCTTAGGCAGGGTGGATCACCCCTCCACTTT.

The J gene is TRBJ1-1, the V gene TRBV11-2; 8 nucleotides line up with TRBD1. Germline V gene data show CDR1 as SGHAT and CDR2 as FQNNGV. Germline trimming cut 3 bases from V and 1 base from J; bases unmatched to any gene: 4. The CDR3 contains 15 residues. CDR3 residues: CASSLTGVPNTEAFF. The CDR3 region has the DNA TGTGCCAGCAGCTTGACAGGGGTGCCGAACACTGAAGCTTTCTTT.

The V gene is TRBV6-5, the J gene TRBJ2-7, with TRBD1 matching 8 bases. The CDR3 contains 13 residues. V dropped 7 bases and J dropped 2; count of bases not matched to a gene: 4. Germline V lookup: CDR1 MNHEY, CDR2 SVGAGI. The CDR3 region is CASTLTGAYEQYV. The DNA of the CDR3 is TGTGCCAGCACCTTGACAGGGGCCTACGAGCAGTACGTC.

The J gene is TRBJ1-2, the V gene TRBV29-1; 8 nucleotides agree with TRBD1. The CDR3 is 16 residues long. V was pared by 5 bases and J by 8 bases, with 19 bases of the junction left unmatched. Germline V gives CDR1 SQVTM, CDR2 ANQGSEA. CDR3 sequence (DNA): TGCAGCGTTTTATCAGGGGGCTTATTTGGCGGGGAAGGCTACACCTTC. Its translation is CSVLSGGLFGGEGYTF.

This chain links TRBV6-5 with TRBJ2-5, with D possibly matching TRBD1 (5 bases). Germline lookup yields CDR1 MNHEY and CDR2 SVGAGI. There are 14 residues in the CDR3. V gave up 0 bases and J gave up 1 base, with 6 bases separating them. CDR3 sequence (DNA): TGTGCCAGCAGTTACTCAGGGGCCCAAGAGACCCAGTACTTC. Translation: CASSYSGAQETQYF.

This chain links TRBV2 with TRBJ2-7, with 7 bases fitting TRBD2. CDR3 length: 14 amino acids. The J segment lost 0 bases and the V segment lost 3 bases, leaving 2 bases of the junction unmatched. Germline loops: CDR1 SNHLY, CDR2 FYNNEI. DNA for the CDR3: TGTGCCAGCAGTGAGGGCGGGAGCTCCTACGAGCAGTACTTC. It yields the protein CASSEGGSSYEQYF.

This clone showed up just a few times. The rearrangement uses TRBV4-3 and TRBJ2-1; D uncertain. The CDR3 sequence is 18 residues long. Looked up from germline, CDR1 is LGHNA and CDR2 is YSLEER. Trimming removed 3 bases at V and 2 bases at J, with 20 bases between. The DNA of the CDR3 is TGCGCCAGCAGCCAGGATTGGGCCCTCAGTGACCCCTACAATGAGCAGTTCTTC. Translating gives CASSQDWALSDPYNEQFF.

About this clone itself: One end of the junction fails to match germline, which may point to a read error. The chain carries TRBV9 and TRBJ2-1; TRBD1 might be the D (6 bases). CDR1 SGDLS and CDR2 YYNGEE come from the germline V gene. This CDR3 region has 15 residues. The CDR3 sequence: CASSVSSGTPTVVVF. The CDR3 DNA reads as TGTGCCAGCAGCGTCTCTTCCGGGACACCCACGGTGGTGGTCTTC.

The V and J genes are TRBV12-5 and TRBJ2-7, with D possibly TRBD1 on 7 matching bases. Germline V gene lookup returns CDR1 LGHNT and CDR2 FRNRAP. This CDR3 comprises 16 residues. The V gene lost 2 bases and the J gene lost 3 bases, with 17 bases spanning the gap. The chain's CDR3 is CASGLPPWQGGYEQYV. The DNA of the CDR3 is TGTGCTAGTGGTTTGCCCCCTTGGCAGGGGGGCTACGAGCAGTACGTC.

This chain connects TRBV25-1 to TRBJ1-1, with 11 bases that match TRBD1. CDR1 and CDR2 from the germline V gene are MGHDK and SYGVNS. With 1 base clipped from V and 4 bases from J, the junction kept 2 bases outside the gene matches. This CDR3 contains 15 residues. DNA of the CDR3: TGTGCCAGCAGTGAATTGGGGACAGGGGGCACTGAAGCTTTCTTT. It specifies CASSELGTGGTEAFF.

This clone was seen a single time. CDR3 bases: TGTGCCAGCAGCCGGCCGGGACAGCGGAGGGGCTACACCTTC. This codes for CASSRPGQRRGYTF. The rearrangement links TRBV5-4 to TRBJ1-2, with 7 bases lining up with TRBD1. This CDR3 has 14 amino acids. V was clipped by 4 bases and J by 8 bases; unmatched bases: 11. CDR1 SGHNT and CDR2 YYREEE come from the germline V gene (reference sequence).

This chain's CDR3 is CATSRSGIRTGELFF. CDR3 coding DNA: TGTGCCACCAGCCGATCCGGGATCCGGACCGGGGAGCTGTTTTTT. The chain joins TRBV15 to TRBJ2-2; a weak D match, TRBD2 (5 bases). Germline V CDR1 and CDR2: LNHNV, YYDKDF (reference sequence). Trimming took 5 bases from V and 5 from J, leaving 15 bases between them. The length of the CDR3 is 15 residues.

This clone was recorded a few times. The rearrangement joins TRBV4-1 to TRBJ1-1, with unresolved D. There are 14 residues in the CDR3. Germline V lookup: CDR1 MGHRA, CDR2 YSYEKL. Trimming removed 3 bases at V and 7 bases at J, with 15 bases between. The CDR3 loop is CASSQDRVGSEAFF. For the CDR3, the DNA is TGCGCCAGCAGCCAGGATAGGGTGGGGAGTGAAGCTTTCTTT.

This rearrangement joins TRBV27 to TRBJ2-1, with D perhaps TRBD1 (6 bases). The CDR3 has 14 amino acids. CDR1 and CDR2 from the germline V gene are MNHEY and SMNVEV (reference sequence). V lost 3 bases, J lost 2 bases, and 8 bases lay in between. CDR3 loop: CASSLTGPYNEQFF. CDR3 nucleotides: TGTGCCAGCAGTTTGACAGGTCCCTACAATGAGCAGTTCTTC.

A single count supports this clone. This chain uses TRBV7-6 with TRBJ2-3; 8 positions match TRBD1. The CDR3 runs 15 residues. With V trimmed by 5 bases and J by 3 bases, 7 bases remained unmatched. Germline loops: CDR1 SGHVS, CDR2 FNYEAQ. The DNA for the CDR3 is TGTGCCAGCAGCCCCGTACAGGGGGGAACAGATACGCAGTATTTT. Protein product: CASSPVQGGTDTQYF.

The CDR3 protein is CASSQKGYGEQYF. CDR3 DNA sequence: TGTGCCAGCAGCCAAAAGGGGTACGGCGAGCAGTACTTC. The rearrangement uses TRBV3-1 (or the pseudogene TRBV3-2) and TRBJ2-7, with a possible D match to TRBD1 (5 bases). The germline V gene encodes CDR1 LGHDT and CDR2 YNNKEL (reference sequence). The CDR3 runs 13 residues. The V end was cut by 2 bases, the J end by 6 bases, with 11 bases between.

The DNA for the CDR3 is TGTGCCAGCAGTGCCTGGACAGGGACGAGGAACGAGCAGTACTTC. Its translation: CASSAWTGTRNEQYF. V is TRBV2 and J is TRBJ2-7; 8 positions match TRBD1. V was clipped by 4 bases and J by 5 bases; unmatched bases: 10. This CDR3 is 15 amino acids long. The germline V gene encodes CDR1 SNHLY and CDR2 FYNNEI.

V is TRBV5-1 and J is TRBJ2-1, with 7 positions matching TRBD1. The ends lost 2 bases at V and 2 bases at J; junction bases unmatched: 10. Germline V gene data show CDR1 as SGHRS and CDR2 as YFSETQ. The CDR3 extends over 17 amino acids. CDR3 amino acids: CASSLGTTGQAYNEQFF. In nucleotides, the CDR3 is TGCGCCAGCAGCTTAGGGACGACAGGGCAAGCCTACAATGAGCAGTTCTTC.

The rearrangement joins TRBV19 to TRBJ2-1; a possible D gene is TRBD2 (5 bases). The ends were cut back, 3 bases at V and 9 bases at J, with 6 bases in the middle. The CDR3 has 11 amino acids. CDR1 is LNHDA, CDR2 SQIVND, per germline (reference sequence). CDR3 protein: CASSIGGEQFF. The CDR3 DNA sequence: TGTGCCAGTAGTATCGGAGGTGAGCAGTTCTTC.

The genes are TRBV6-5 and TRBJ1-1; 9 bases agree with TRBD1. Trimming removed 6 bases from V and 5 bases from J; junction bases left unmatched: 7. Germline V gene lookup returns CDR1 MNHEY and CDR2 SVGAGI. The CDR3 is made up of 14 amino acids. The CDR3 DNA reads as TGTGCCAGCAGACCTGGACAGGGGAGGACTGAAGCTTTCTTT. Translation gives CASRPGQGRTEAFF.